Below, 20 T cell receptor beta chains from the same sample are listed, as sequenced in a study of tumor-infiltrating lymphocytes in primary liver carcinoma. Germline DNA was extracted alongside blood RNA, which was obtained from unsorted whole blood. TCR beta cDNA was made from 500 ng total RNA with a constant-region primer. TCR beta libraries came from three nested multiplex PCR rounds using slightly modified ARM-PCR. Researchers ran the first two PCR rounds for roughly 10 cycles each with TRBV1-TRBV30 forward primers and a C-beta reverse primer. MiXCR was run by TCRdb on the multiplex PCR reads, yielding one entry per CDR3 protein. The table lists about 210,000 distinct CDR3 sequences, less than 65% of them singletons. Sequences were obtained from peripheral blood. These receptors were taken from a woman aged 55-70 years with primary liver carcinoma and hepatitis B virus infection.

This clonotype occurred once. At one end the junction does not follow the germline gene, possibly because of a read error. V gene TRBV5-4 combines with J gene TRBJ1-3; 11 nucleotides line up with TRBD1. From germline, CDR1 is SGHNT and CDR2 YYREEE (reference sequence). This CDR3 contains 16 residues. The CDR3 protein is CASMDRGPRSGNTVYF. In DNA, the CDR3 is TGTGCCAGCATGGACAGGGGGCCCCGGTCTGGAAACACCGTATATTTT.

Comment on this clonotype: At one of its ends the junction is not consistent with the germline gene, which may arise from a read error. This rearrangement joins TRBV29-1 to TRBJ2-3; D remains unclear. Per the germline V gene, CDR1 is SQVTM and CDR2 is ANQGSEA. The CDR3 covers 14 residues. In DNA form, the CDR3 reads TGCAGCGTTGACGTGGATAGCCGCACAGATACGCACTATTTT. It codes for CSVDVDSRTDTHYF.

A few counts support this clonotype. Being one base from a much bigger clone, this may be a read error. The chain carries TRBV6-1 and TRBJ2-3; TRBD1 matches at 9 bases. The CDR3 consists of 16 residues. The germline gives CDR1 MNHNS, CDR2 SASEGT. For the CDR3, the DNA is TGTACCAGCAGTCCCCACTACAGGGGGCGGACAGATACGCAGTATTTT. It specifies CTSSPHYRGRTDTQYF.

Regarding this clonotype: The limits of the CDR3 on the DNA are not certain, so only TCRdb's listed CDR3 is given. The V call is TRBV11-2, the J call TRBJ2-7. The CDR3 sequence runs 14 residues, both termini included. Per the germline V gene, CDR1 is SGHAT and CDR2 is FQNNGV. Here the CDR3 reads CVSNFGGGSYEQHF.

The CDR3 nucleotides are TGTGCCAGCAGAAAGTTAAGATTGGTTCTCCAAGAGACCCAGTACTTC. Translating it yields CASRKLRLVLQETQYF. The J gene is TRBJ2-5, the V gene TRBV28; no firm D call. There are 16 residues in the CDR3. V dropped 6 bases and J dropped 1 base, with 18 bases sitting between them. Germline assignment: CDR1 MDHEN and CDR2 SYDVKM.

The chain carries TRBV11-2 and TRBJ2-5; no firm D call. The CDR3 has 16 amino acids. Germline CDR1 reads SGHAT; CDR2 reads FQNNGV. The V gene lost 2 bases and the J gene lost 7 bases, with 20 bases spanning the gap. In DNA form, the CDR3 reads TGTGCCAGCAGCTTAATGGTCTGGGCAGAGGTCCGGACCCAGTACTTC. It codes for CASSLMVWAEVRTQYF.

Regarding this clonotype: At one boundary the junction diverges from the germline segment, which might be a read error. The genes are TRBV28 and TRBJ1-1; 7 nucleotides match TRBD1. CDR1 is MDHEN and CDR2 is SYDVKM in the germline V gene. CDR3 length: 14 residues. CDR3 in DNA: TGTGCCTGCAGTTTCCGGACAGGTCGATCTGAAGCTTTCTTT. It codes for CACSFRTGRSEAFF. Supplemented by reference TRBV28 and TRBJ1-1, the full variable domain reads DVKVTQSSRYLVKRTGEKVFLECVQDMDHENMFWYRQDPGLGLRLIYFSYDVKMKEKGDIPEGYSVSREKKERFSLILESASTNQTSMYLCACSFRTGRSEAFFGQGTRLTVV.

The chain employs TRBV6-2 or TRBV6-3 and TRBJ1-1, with D hard to call. The CDR3 spans 13 residues. The germline V gene encodes CDR1 MNHEY and CDR2 SVGEGT. The V end was cut by 5 bases, the J end by 3 bases, with 10 bases between. CDR3 loop: CASSLRNDTEAFF. As DNA, the CDR3 is TGTGCCAGCAGTCTCCGAAACGACACTGAAGCTTTCTTT.

The chain recombines TRBV7-9 with TRBJ1-3; D not certain. Trimming left V 5 bases short and J 0 bases short, with 11 bases between. The CDR3 has 15 residues. Germline assignment: CDR1 SEHNR and CDR2 FQNEAQ (reference sequence). The CDR3 coding sequence is TGTGCCAGCAGCCCAACAGCGGTCTCTGGAAACACCATATATTTT. It is translated as CASSPTAVSGNTIYF.

As regards this clonotype: It may be a read error: a sequence one base away is much more abundant. V is TRBV6-1 and J is TRBJ2-4; D is perhaps TRBD1 or TRBD2 (5 bases each). Germline V gives CDR1 MNHNS, CDR2 SASEGT. The CDR3 spans 16 residues. The CDR3 here is CGSSRDRYLAKNIQYF. The CDR3 region has the DNA TGTGGCAGCAGCCGGGACCGCTACCTAGCCAAAAACATTCAGTACTTC.

The chain employs TRBV28 and TRBJ2-7, with 9 bases aligning to TRBD1. The CDR3 spans 13 residues. The V gene end was trimmed by 6 bases and the J gene end by 6 bases; junction bases not matched to a gene: 6. Germline CDR1 MDHEN, CDR2 SYDVKM. In DNA, the CDR3 is TGTGCCAGCAGAACTTACAGGGGGCTCGAGCAGTACTTC. Encoded protein: CASRTYRGLEQYF.

This clonotype came up many times. The CDR3 nucleotides read TGCAGCGTTGTTAGAGAGGGGGCGGTCACTGAAGCTTTCTTT. Protein product: CSVVREGAVTEAFF. This chain joins TRBV29-1 and TRBJ1-1; 7 positions match TRBD1. V lost 4 bases, J lost 4 bases, and 9 bases stayed unmatched. Germline V gene sequence: CDR1 SQVTM, CDR2 ANQGSEA. The CDR3 is made up of 14 amino acids.

As regards this clonotype: This may be a read error: a much more frequent sequence differs by one nucleotide. The rearrangement links TRBV6-1 to TRBJ1-1; D gene unclear. Germline V lookup: CDR1 MNHNS, CDR2 SASEGT. The germline V and J ends were trimmed by 4 bases and 4 bases, with 10 bases remaining between them. The CDR3 contains 13 residues. In DNA form, the CDR3 reads TGTGCCAGCAGTGCCTTCCGGGGCACTGAAGCTTTCTTT. Encoded protein: CASSAFRGTEAFF.

A note on this clonotype: No conserved phenylalanine or tryptophan ends this CDR3, so it is likely a read error. The chain employs TRBV6-6 and TRBJ1-1, with D possibly being TRBD1 (5 bases). This CDR3 has 15 amino acids. Germline CDR1 and CDR2: MNHNY and SVGAGI (reference sequence). The CDR3 DNA is TGTGTCAGCAGTGAGCCGGGACGGAGGAACACTGAAGCTTTCTCT. It translates to CVSSEPGRRNTEAFS.

Concerning this clonotype itself: A read error may be the cause here, since a much bigger clone is one base away. The chain recombines TRBV6-5 with TRBJ1-2; D is unresolved. This CDR3 contains 13 residues. Germline CDR1 MNHEY, CDR2 SVGAGI. This chain's CDR3 is CAGRAPSNYGYTF. The CDR3 nucleotides read TGTGCCGGCAGAGCGCCGTCTAACTATGGCTACACCTTC.

Regarding this clonotype: One end of the junction varies from germline; a read error may be responsible. The CDR3, as DNA: TGCAGTGCTAATAAAGGACAGGGGAACACCGAAGCTTTCTTT. This codes for CSANKGQGNTEAFF. J is TRBJ1-1 and V is TRBV20-1, with 9 bases matching TRBD1. CDR1 is DFQATT, CDR2 SNEGSKA, per germline (reference sequence). The CDR3 runs 14 residues.

This sequence joins TRBV11-3 and TRBJ2-5; no firm D call. CDR1 SGHNT and CDR2 YENEEA come from the germline V gene. The CDR3 extends over 9 amino acids. CDR3 residues: CASRKTQYF. The CDR3 DNA sequence: TGTGCTTCCCGGAAGACCCAGTACTTC.

As regards this clonotype: A much larger clonotype is one base distant, so this may be a read error. V and J are TRBV6-5 and TRBJ2-5; either TRBD1 or TRBD2 may supply D (5 bases each). Germline V lookup: CDR1 MNHEY, CDR2 SVGAGI. The CDR3 has 12 amino acids. CDR3 coding DNA: TGTGCCTGCAGTTACTGGGGGGAGACCCAGTACTTC. This codes for CACSYWGETQYF.

About this clonotype: At one end the junction does not follow the germline gene, possibly because of a read error. The chain recombines TRBV7-8 with TRBJ2-3; D perhaps matches TRBD2 (8 bases). Germline V gene data show CDR1 as SGHVS and CDR2 as FQNEAQ. The CDR3 is 17 amino acids. The CDR3 reads CAGSLGRGTSWTDTQYF. The CDR3 DNA reads TGTGCCGGCAGCTTAGGCAGGGGGACTAGTTGGACAGATACGCAGTATTTT.

J is TRBJ2-3 and V is TRBV11-2; maybe TRBD1 (6 bases). The CDR3 length is 15 residues. Germline loops: CDR1 SGHAT, CDR2 FQNNGV. The CDR3 coding sequence is TGTGGCGGCAGCTTTGGGACACCCCCGGGGGATACGCAGTATTTT. This codes for CGGSFGTPPGDTQYF.